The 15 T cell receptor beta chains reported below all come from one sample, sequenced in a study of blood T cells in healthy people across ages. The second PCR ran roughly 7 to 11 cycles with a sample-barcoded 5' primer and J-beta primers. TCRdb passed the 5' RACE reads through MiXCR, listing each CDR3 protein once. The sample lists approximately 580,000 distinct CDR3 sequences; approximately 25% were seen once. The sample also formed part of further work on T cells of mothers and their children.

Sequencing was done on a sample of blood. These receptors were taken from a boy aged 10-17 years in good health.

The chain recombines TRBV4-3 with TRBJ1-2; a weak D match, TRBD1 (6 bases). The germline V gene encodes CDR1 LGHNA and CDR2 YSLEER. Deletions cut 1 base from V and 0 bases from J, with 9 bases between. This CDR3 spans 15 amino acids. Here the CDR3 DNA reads TGCGCCAGCAGCCAAGCCCAGGGGCCTAACTATGGCTACACCTTC. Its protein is CASSQAQGPNYGYTF.

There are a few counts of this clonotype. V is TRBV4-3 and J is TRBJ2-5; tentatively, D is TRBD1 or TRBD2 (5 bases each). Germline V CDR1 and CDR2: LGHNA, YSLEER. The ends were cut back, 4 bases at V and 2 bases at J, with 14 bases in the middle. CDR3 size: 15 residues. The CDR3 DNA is TGCGCCAGCAGCCGAGGGACGGGCCAGCAAGAGACCCAGTACTTC. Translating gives CASSRGTGQQETQYF.

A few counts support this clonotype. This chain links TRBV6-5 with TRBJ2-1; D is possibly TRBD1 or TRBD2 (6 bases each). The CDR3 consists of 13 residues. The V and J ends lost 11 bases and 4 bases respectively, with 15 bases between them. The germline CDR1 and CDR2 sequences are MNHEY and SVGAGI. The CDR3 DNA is TGTGCCGCCGCCCAGGGGAGGTACAATGAGCAGTTCTTC. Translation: CAAAQGRYNEQFF.

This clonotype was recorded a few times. CDR3 bases: TGCGCCAGCAGCCAAGTTACGGATGGACTAGCGGGGGACCAAGAGACCCAGTACTTC. This sequence encodes CASSQVTDGLAGDQETQYF. The rearrangement joins TRBV4-3 to TRBJ2-5; 13 nucleotides line up with TRBD2. The V segment lost 1 base and the J segment 0 bases; nucleotides outside the gene matches: 8. Germline loops: CDR1 LGHNA, CDR2 YSLEER. This CDR3 region has 19 residues.

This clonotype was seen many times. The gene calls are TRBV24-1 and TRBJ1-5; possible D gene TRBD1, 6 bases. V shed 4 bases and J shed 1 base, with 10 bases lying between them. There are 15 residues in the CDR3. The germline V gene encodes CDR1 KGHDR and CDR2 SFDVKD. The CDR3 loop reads CATSEPGVSNQPQHF. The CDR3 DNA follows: TGTGCCACCAGTGAACCAGGGGTAAGCAATCAGCCCCAGCATTTT.

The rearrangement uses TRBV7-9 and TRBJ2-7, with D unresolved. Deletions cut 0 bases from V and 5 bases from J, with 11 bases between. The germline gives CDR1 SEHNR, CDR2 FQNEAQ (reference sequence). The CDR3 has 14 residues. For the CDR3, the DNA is TGTGCCAGCAGCTTAGCGGTTGGGCTAAACGAGCAGTACTTC. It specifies CASSLAVGLNEQYF.

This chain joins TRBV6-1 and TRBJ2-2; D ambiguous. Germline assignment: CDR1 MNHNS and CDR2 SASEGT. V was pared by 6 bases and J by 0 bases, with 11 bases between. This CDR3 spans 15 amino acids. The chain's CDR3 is CASSVVGPNTGELFF. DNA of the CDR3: TGTGCCAGCAGCGTTGTCGGTCCGAACACCGGGGAGCTGTTTTTT.

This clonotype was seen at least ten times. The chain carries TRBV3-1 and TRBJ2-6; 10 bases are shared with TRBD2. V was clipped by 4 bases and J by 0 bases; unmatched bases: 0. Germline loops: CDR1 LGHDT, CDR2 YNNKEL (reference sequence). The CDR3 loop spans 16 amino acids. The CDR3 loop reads CASSPSGSSGANVLTF. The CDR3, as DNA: TGTGCCAGCAGCCCTAGCGGGAGCTCTGGGGCCAACGTCCTGACTTTC.

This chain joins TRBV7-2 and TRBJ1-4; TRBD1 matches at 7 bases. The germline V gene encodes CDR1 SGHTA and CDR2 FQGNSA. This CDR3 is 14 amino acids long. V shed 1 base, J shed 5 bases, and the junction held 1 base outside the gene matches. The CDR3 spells CASSLETGNEKLFF. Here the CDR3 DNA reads TGTGCCAGCAGCTTAGAGACAGGGAATGAAAAACTGTTTTTT.

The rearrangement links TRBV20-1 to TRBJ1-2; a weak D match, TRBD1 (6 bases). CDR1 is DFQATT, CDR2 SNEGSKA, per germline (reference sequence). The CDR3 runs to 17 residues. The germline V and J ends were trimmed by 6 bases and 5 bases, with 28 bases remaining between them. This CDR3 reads CSASTHGALNQGYGYTF. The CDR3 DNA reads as TGCAGTGCGTCCACTCATGGGGCCCTTAATCAGGGGTATGGCTACACCTTC.

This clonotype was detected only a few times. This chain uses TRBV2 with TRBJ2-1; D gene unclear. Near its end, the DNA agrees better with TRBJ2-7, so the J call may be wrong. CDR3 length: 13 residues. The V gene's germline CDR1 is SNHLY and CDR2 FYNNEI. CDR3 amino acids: CASSDPGMHEQYF. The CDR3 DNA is TGTGCCAGCTCGGACCCCGGTATGCACGAGCAGTACTTC.

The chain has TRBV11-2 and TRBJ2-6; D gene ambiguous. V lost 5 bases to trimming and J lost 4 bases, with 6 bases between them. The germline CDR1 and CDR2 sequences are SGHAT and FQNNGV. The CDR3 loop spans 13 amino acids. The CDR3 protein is CASSAQGANVLTF. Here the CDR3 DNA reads TGTGCCAGCAGCGCCCAGGGGGCCAACGTCCTGACTTTC.

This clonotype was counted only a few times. The CDR3 DNA reads TGTGCCAGCAGTTACAGAGGGGTACGAGGGAGGGACGCCGGGGAGCTGTTTTTT. Encoded protein: CASSYRGVRGRDAGELFF. J is TRBJ2-2 and V is TRBV12-3 or TRBV12-4; TRBD2 matches 7 bases. This CDR3 comprises 18 residues. The J segment lost 6 bases and the V segment lost 4 bases, leaving 17 bases of the junction unmatched.

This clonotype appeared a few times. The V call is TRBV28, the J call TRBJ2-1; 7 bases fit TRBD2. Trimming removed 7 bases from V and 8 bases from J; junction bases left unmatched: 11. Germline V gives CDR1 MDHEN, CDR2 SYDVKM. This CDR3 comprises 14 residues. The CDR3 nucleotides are TGTGCCAGCAAAACGGCGGGAGCCATCTATGAGCAGTTCTTC. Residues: CASKTAGAIYEQFF.

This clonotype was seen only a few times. CDR3 coding DNA: TGTGCCAGCAGCCGACCTCGGGGAACTGGCTACACCTTC. Encoded protein: CASSRPRGTGYTF. The V call is TRBV7-9, the J call TRBJ1-2; D uncertain. Germline V gene data show CDR1 as SEHNR and CDR2 as FQNEAQ (reference sequence). V gave up 5 bases and J gave up 7 bases, with 14 bases separating them. The CDR3 is made up of 13 amino acids.